The clone carrying this T cell receptor beta chain came up many times. Its antigen remains unidentified. These data are taken from a study of T cell repertoires in cytomegalovirus infection. The wider study: Through public TCR beta signatures, both CMV infection and matching HLA type were indicated.

TCRdb processed the reads anew with MiXCR; each CDR3 protein has one entry. The sample records about 310,000 distinct CDR3 sequences, 15% to 20% being singletons. Study results and limitations: Within the response measured ex vivo, HLA-C-restricted CMV-specific TCR beta clonotypes were dominant. Frequencies of public TCR beta families were cumulated, and this identified carriers of CMV plus the relevant HLA.

Germline CDR1 is LGHNA and CDR2 is YNFKEQ. This CDR3 has 16 amino acids. V was trimmed by 7 bases and J by 2 bases, leaving 17 bases between them. The V and J genes are TRBV4-2 and TRBJ2-2; no reliable D call. The TCR comes from a human donor in good health (CMV status not recorded). Some clones in this sample may be carry-over from other donors' samples. Sample: PBMCs. CDR3 sequence: CASNPRTHQNTGELFF. Written as DNA, the CDR3 is TGTGCCAGCAACCCCAGGACCCACCAAAACACCGGGGAGCTGTTTTTT.